The source of this TCR beta chain is a study of cytomegalovirus exposure and HLA in healthy donors. Notes on the study in general: Productive status was seen about 87% or about 30% of the time for most TCR beta V segments in an earlier analysis. Many donors shared some public TCRs, even though most TCR sequences were rare. As a later analysis showed, several of the most significant clusters appeared to be linked to common viral pathogens. Later analysis placed DRB1 highest and HLA-C lowest in TCR association rates, which differed by HLA locus.

This CDR3 is built from 14 residues. The V gene lost 2 bases and the J gene lost 1 base, with 8 bases spanning the gap. Per the germline V gene, CDR1 is SEHNR and CDR2 is FQNEAQ (reference sequence). Both 60 Vbeta primers and 13 Jbeta primers went into the PCR. Sequenced by immunoSEQ multiplex PCR; TCRdb stores in-frame clones only, minus some. The table shows roughly 100,000 clones, with 70% occurring only once. This clone has more than one count but fewer than ten. Antigen specificity is unknown. This rearrangement joins TRBV7-9 to TRBJ1-1; D gene ambiguous. Sequenced input: PBMCs. This clonotype originated in a man in his forties in good health and CMV-seropositive. In DNA form, the CDR3 reads TGTGCCAGCAGCTTATCGAGCTCGAACACTGAAGCTTTCTTT. Amino acids: CASSLSSSNTEAFF.